This T cell receptor beta chain was captured by sequencing in a study of blood T cell repertoires in COVID-19. Overall study: The cDNA or gDNA used as material had been derived from T cells, B-cell-depleted T cells, or PBMCs.

The method was immunoSEQ multiplex PCR; TCRdb's version includes in-frame clones alone and lacks a portion of them. The table lists 70,000 to 95,000 clones, 75% to 95% of them singletons. This clonotype was obtained from a woman aged 50 to 65 in a cohort sampled during active COVID-19. Sequencing used peripheral blood.

CDR3 in DNA: TGTGCCAGCAGTTTACCATCGGCCTCTAGCGGGAGAAGTGAGCAGTTCTTC. Its translation: CASSLPSASSGRSEQFF. This chain joins TRBV28 and TRBJ2-1; TRBD2 aligns across 10 bases. CDR3 size: 17 residues. J lost 9 bases, V lost 2 bases, and 13 bases had no gene match. Germline CDR1 is MDHEN and CDR2 is SYDVKM.